The rows below give T cell receptor beta chains drawn from one sample of a study of patients and donors after allogeneic stem cell transplantation. TCRdb fed the RT-PCR reads into MiXCR, producing one record per CDR3 protein. The data show more than 150,000 distinct CDR3 sequences, nearly 25% seen once. The sequencing sample was made of blood, either unsorted or a sorted T cell fraction (not recorded which). All receptors come from a human donor who was either an allogeneic HSCT recipient or a stem cell or donor lymphocyte infusion donor (not recorded which). It is not recorded whose cells these are; they may come from a transplant donor. Both conserved end residues are part of each CDR3. A D gene is named only where the DNA matches it firmly. The size field is filled for only some rows; it gives once, few, many or a size class.

v_gene	d_gene	abundance	j_gene	CDR3aa	CDR3nt
TRBV5-6	.	.	TRBJ2-4	CASKPWGGLNIQYF	TGTGCCAGCAAACCCTGGGGAGGATTAAACATTCAGTACTTC
TRBV12-3/TRBV12-4	.	few	TRBJ2-5	CASSDLETQYF	TGTGCCAGCAGTGACTTGGAGACCCAGTACTTC
TRBV6-2/TRBV6-3	.	.	TRBJ2-5	CASSYVDSLQETQYF	TGTGCCAGCAGTTACGTGGACTCCCTACAAGAGACCCAGTACTTC
TRBV11-3	.	.	TRBJ2-1	CASSSLLAGSSYNEQFF	TGTGCCAGCAGCTCCCTCCTCGCGGGGAGCTCCTACAATGAGCAGTTCTTC
TRBV12-3/TRBV12-4	TRBD2	.	TRBJ2-1	CASSLEPGLGYEQFF	TGTGCCAGCAGTTTAGAACCGGGACTAGGCTATGAGCAGTTCTTC
TRBV12-3/TRBV12-4	.	.	TRBJ2-7	CASSLAGTYYEQYF	TGTGCCAGCAGTTTGGCAGGTACTTACTACGAGCAGTACTTC
TRBV11-1	.	.	TRBJ2-3	CASSLNPPNTQYF	TGTGCCAGCAGCTTAAACCCGCCTAATACGCAGTATTTT
TRBV12-3/TRBV12-4	.	many	TRBJ1-1	CASSFVLGNTEAFF	TGTGCCAGCAGTTTTGTTTTAGGGAACACTGAAGCTTTCTTT
TRBV3-1	.	.	TRBJ2-5	CASSQEVADQETQYF	TGTGCCAGCAGCCAAGAGGTAGCGGACCAAGAGACCCAGTACTTC
TRBV24-1	.	few	TRBJ1-5	CATSDLLSNQPQHF	TGTGCCACCAGTGATTTGCTCAGCAATCAGCCCCAGCATTTT
TRBV24-1	.	few	TRBJ2-1	CATSVAGSTDNEQFF	TGTGCCACCAGTGTGGCAGGGTCCACCGACAATGAGCAGTTCTTC
TRBV20-1	.	.	TRBJ1-2	CSARPPVSTNYGYTF	TGCAGTGCTAGGCCTCCAGTCAGTACTAACTATGGCTACACCTTC
TRBV20-1	TRBD1	.	TRBJ1-2	CSASLGQANYGYTF	TGCAGTGCTAGCCTCGGACAGGCTAACTATGGCTACACCTTC
TRBV4-1	.	.	TRBJ1-2	CASSQLSFNYGYTF	TGCGCCAGCAGCCAGCTATCCTTTAACTATGGCTACACCTTC
TRBV18	TRBD1	.	TRBJ1-5	CASSPIGQGSNQPQHF	TGTGCCAGCTCACCTATTGGACAGGGGAGCAATCAGCCCCAGCATTTT
TRBV9	.	many	TRBJ1-5	CASSVDLSNQPQHF	TGTGCCAGCAGCGTAGATCTTAGCAATCAGCCCCAGCATTTT
TRBV7-2	.	many	TRBJ1-1	CASSLALNIYMNTEAFF	TGTGCCAGCAGCTTAGCGTTGAACATCTATATGAACACTGAAGCTTTCTTT
TRBV5-1	TRBD2	many	TRBJ2-1	CASSLTSASYNEQFF	TGCGCCAGCAGCTTGACTAGCGCATCCTACAATGAGCAGTTCTTC
TRBV7-9	.	.	TRBJ2-2	CANPTETNTGELFF	TGTGCCAATCCGACAGAAACGAACACCGGGGAGCTGTTTTTT
TRBV20-1	.	.	TRBJ2-7	CSAGRGTYEQYF	TGCAGTGCTGGTCGTGGAACCTACGAGCAGTACTTC
TRBV4-2	.	.	TRBJ1-1	CASSQEEGMNTEAFF	TGTGCCAGCAGCCAAGAAGAGGGGATGAACACTGAAGCTTTCTTT
TRBV24-1	.	.	TRBJ1-2	CATSDFRGSGYTF	TGTGCCACCAGTGATTTTCGGGGCAGTGGCTACACCTTC
TRBV5-1	.	few	TRBJ1-5	CASSLGYLGTHQPQHF	TGCGCCAGCAGCTTGGGTTATCTCGGTACTCATCAGCCCCAGCATTTT
TRBV14	.	.	TRBJ2-7	CASSLPGVDEQYF	TGTGCCAGCAGCCTCCCAGGGGTCGACGAGCAGTACTTC
TRBV6-1	.	.	TRBJ1-1	CASSVGPGLRRDTEAFF	TGTGCCAGCAGTGTAGGTCCGGGACTTCGACGTGACACTGAAGCTTTCTTT
TRBV7-2	TRBD2	.	TRBJ2-1	CASSQLRAGGPVEQFF	TGTGCCAGCAGCCAATTAAGGGCGGGAGGGCCCGTTGAGCAGTTCTTC
TRBV4-2	.	.	TRBJ1-1	CASSQEVRGLNTEAFF	TGTGCCAGCAGCCAAGAGGTGCGGGGTTTGAACACTGAAGCTTTCTTT
TRBV9	.	.	TRBJ2-1	CASSVGRVASYNEQFF	TGTGCCAGCAGCGTGGGGCGGGTCGCTTCCTACAATGAGCAGTTCTTC
TRBV4-2	TRBD2	.	TRBJ2-5	CASSPPLRRGQETQYF	TGTGCCAGCAGCCCGCCTTTAAGGCGGGGGCAAGAGACCCAGTACTTC
TRBV29-1	.	.	TRBJ2-1	CSVPGSSYNEQFF	TGCAGCGTACCTGGAAGCTCCTACAATGAGCAGTTCTTC
TRBV5-6	.	.	TRBJ1-3	CASSLVGQNSGNTIYF	TGTGCCAGCAGCTTGGTAGGACAGAACTCTGGAAACACCATATATTTT
TRBV12-3/TRBV12-4	.	many	TRBJ1-2	CASSLAGGSMRDGYTF	TGTGCCAGCAGTTTAGCTGGTGGCAGTATGAGGGATGGCTACACCTTC